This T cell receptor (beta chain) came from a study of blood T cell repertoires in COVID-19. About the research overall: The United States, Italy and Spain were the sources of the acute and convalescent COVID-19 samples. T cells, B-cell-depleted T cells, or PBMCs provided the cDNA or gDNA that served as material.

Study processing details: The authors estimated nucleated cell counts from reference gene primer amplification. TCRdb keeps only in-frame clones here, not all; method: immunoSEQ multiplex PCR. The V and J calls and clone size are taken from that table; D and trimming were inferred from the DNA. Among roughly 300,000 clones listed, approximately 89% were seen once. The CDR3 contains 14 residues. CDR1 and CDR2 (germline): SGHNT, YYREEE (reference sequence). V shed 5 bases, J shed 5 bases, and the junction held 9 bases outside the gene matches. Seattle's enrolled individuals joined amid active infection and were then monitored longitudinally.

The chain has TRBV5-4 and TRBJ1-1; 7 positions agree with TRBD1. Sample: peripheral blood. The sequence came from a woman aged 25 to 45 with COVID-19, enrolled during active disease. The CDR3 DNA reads TGTGCCAGCAGGGATACAGGGGTATGGACTGAAGCTTTCTTT. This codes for CASRDTGVWTEAFF.